This T cell receptor (beta chain) was observed in a study of T-cell reconstitution after alpha-beta-depleted transplantation in children. Study observations and caveats: At one year after transplant, newly produced T cells mostly accounted for T-cell counts and diversity. Diversity of TCRbeta at day 60 was high in some patients, arising from surviving recipient T cells and thymic progenitors. Several hundred graft clones that had expanded were reportedly the source of alpha-beta T cells about two months after transplant.

This clonotype was seen ten or more times. Its antigen is currently unknown. For TCRbeta, the library was prepared with unique molecular identifiers. TCRdb reprocessed the PCR reads with MiXCR, giving one entry per CDR3 protein. Here the sample spans 800,000 to 1,000,000 distinct CDR3 sequences, around 30% being singletons. The V and J ends lost 4 bases and 6 bases, in that order; junction bases with no gene match: 6. There are 16 residues in the CDR3. Germline values: CDR1 SGHRS, CDR2 YFSETQ. The sequenced sample was PBMCs, mostly from graft donor cells, obtained 360 days after TCRalphabeta/CD19-depleted stem cell transplant. This receptor was taken from a boy less than two years old who had a stem cell transplant for SCID, so the T cells may come from the graft donor. This sequence joins TRBV5-1 and TRBJ2-1, with 14 bases lining up with TRBD2. The CDR3 DNA reads TGCGCCAGCAGCATCGGACTAGCGGGGGGAAGCAATGAGCAGTTCTTC. Its protein product is CASSIGLAGGSNEQFF.